This TCR beta chain was identified during a study of shared clonotypes between healthy human individuals. Sequenced by immunoSEQ multiplex PCR; TCRdb stores in-frame clones only, minus some. Among around 2.5 million clones, roughly 93% were seen once, and the ten largest hold about 0.38%. With respect to this clone: Its cognate antigen is unknown.

Study results and caveats: Although depth was large, rarefaction showed that sequencing of the sorted subsets was incomplete.

The V gene lost 4 bases and the J gene lost 4 bases, with 17 bases spanning the gap. The CDR3 totals 16 residues. Germline CDR1 reads MGHRA; CDR2 reads YSYEKL. The TCR sequence derives from a man younger than 30 in good health. Some clones in this sample may be carry-over from other donors' samples. The material sequenced was naive CD4+ T cells from PBMCs. The subset was: CD45RA+ positively selected. This chain connects TRBV4-1 to TRBJ1-3; possible D gene TRBD1, 6 bases. The CDR3 loop is CASSLFGTLVGNTIYF. The CDR3 DNA reads as TGCGCCAGCAGCCTATTCGGGACACTCGTCGGAAACACCATATATTTT.